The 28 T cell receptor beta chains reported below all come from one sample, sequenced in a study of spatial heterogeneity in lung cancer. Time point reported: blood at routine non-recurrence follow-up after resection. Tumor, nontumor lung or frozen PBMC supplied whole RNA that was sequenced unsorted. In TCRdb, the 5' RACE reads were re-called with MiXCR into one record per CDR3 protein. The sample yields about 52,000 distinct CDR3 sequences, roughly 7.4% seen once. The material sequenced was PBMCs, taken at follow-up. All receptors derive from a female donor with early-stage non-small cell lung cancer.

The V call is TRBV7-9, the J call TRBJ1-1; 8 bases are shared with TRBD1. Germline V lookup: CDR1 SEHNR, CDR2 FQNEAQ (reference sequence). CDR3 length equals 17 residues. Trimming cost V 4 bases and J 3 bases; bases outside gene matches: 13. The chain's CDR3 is CASSSFRDRPRDTEAFF. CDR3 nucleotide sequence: TGTGCCAGCAGCTCATTCCGGGACAGGCCCCGGGACACTGAAGCTTTCTTT.

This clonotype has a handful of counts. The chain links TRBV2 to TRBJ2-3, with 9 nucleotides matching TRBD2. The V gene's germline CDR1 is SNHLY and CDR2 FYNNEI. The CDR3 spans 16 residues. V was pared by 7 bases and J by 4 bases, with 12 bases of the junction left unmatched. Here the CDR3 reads CASKGLSGGSADTQYF. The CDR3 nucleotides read TGTGCCAGCAAGGGACTTAGCGGGGGTAGCGCAGATACGCAGTATTTT.

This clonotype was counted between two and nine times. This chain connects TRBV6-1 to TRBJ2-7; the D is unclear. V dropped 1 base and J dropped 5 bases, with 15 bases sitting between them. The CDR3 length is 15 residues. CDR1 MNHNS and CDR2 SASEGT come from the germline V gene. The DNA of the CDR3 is TGTGCCAGCAGTGAAGAACGCAGGTTTGGGGACGAGCAGTACTTC. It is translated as CASSEERRFGDEQYF.

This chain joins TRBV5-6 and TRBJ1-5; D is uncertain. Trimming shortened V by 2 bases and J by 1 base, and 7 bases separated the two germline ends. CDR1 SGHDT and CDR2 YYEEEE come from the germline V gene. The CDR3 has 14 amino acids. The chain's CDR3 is CASSLPESNQPQHF. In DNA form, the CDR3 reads TGTGCCAGCAGCTTACCGGAGAGCAATCAGCCCCAGCATTTT.

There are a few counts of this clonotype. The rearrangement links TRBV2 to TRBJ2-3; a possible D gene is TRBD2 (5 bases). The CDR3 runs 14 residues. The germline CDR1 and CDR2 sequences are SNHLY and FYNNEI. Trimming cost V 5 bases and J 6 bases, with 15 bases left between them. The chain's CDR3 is CASSNFGEGDTQYF. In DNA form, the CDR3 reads TGTGCCAGCAGTAACTTCGGGGAAGGGGATACGCAGTATTTT.

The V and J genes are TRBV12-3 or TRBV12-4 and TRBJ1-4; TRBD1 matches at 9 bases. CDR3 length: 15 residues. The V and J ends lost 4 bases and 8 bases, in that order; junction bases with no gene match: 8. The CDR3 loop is CASSSTQGAGEKLFF. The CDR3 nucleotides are TGTGCCAGCAGTTCGACACAGGGGGCTGGAGAAAAACTGTTTTTT.

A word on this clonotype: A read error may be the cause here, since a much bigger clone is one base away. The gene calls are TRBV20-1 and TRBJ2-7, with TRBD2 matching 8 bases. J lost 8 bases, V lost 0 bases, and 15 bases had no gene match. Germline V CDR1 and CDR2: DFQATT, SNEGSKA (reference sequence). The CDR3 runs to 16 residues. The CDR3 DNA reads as TGCAGTGCTAGAGATGGACGAAGACTAGCGAGGTACAAGCAGTACTTC. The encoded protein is CSARDGRRLARYKQYF.

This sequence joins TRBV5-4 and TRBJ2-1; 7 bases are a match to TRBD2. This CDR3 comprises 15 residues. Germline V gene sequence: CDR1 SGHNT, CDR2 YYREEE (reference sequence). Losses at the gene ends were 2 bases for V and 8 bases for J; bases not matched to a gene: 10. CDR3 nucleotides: TGTGCCAGCAGCTTTACTCGCGGGGGTATGGATGAGCAGTTCTTC. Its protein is CASSFTRGGMDEQFF.

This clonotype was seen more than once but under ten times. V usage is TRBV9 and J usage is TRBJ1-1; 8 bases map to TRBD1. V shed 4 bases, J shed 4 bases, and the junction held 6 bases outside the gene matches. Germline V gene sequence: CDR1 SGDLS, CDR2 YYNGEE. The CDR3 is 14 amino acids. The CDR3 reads CASSIQGAGTEAFF. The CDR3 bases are TGTGCCAGCAGCATCCAGGGGGCGGGCACTGAAGCTTTCTTT. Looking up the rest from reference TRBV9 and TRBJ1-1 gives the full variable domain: DSGVTQTPKHLITATGQRVTLRCSPRSGDLSVYWYQQSLDQGLQFLIQYYNGEERAKGNILERFSAQQFPDLHSELNLSSLELGDSALYFCASSIQGAGTEAFFGQGTRLTVV.

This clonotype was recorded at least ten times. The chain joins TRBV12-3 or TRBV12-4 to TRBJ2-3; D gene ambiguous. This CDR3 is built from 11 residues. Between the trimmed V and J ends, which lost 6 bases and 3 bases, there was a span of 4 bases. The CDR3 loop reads CASRRTDTQYF. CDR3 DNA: TGTGCCAGCAGACGGACAGATACGCAGTATTTT.

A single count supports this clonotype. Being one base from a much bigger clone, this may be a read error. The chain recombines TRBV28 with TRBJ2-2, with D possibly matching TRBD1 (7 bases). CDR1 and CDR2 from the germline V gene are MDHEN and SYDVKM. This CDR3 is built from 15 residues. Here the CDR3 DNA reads TGTGCCAGCAGCTATCCAGGGGGGAAAACCGGGGAGCCGTTTTTT. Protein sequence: CASSYPGGKTGEPFF.

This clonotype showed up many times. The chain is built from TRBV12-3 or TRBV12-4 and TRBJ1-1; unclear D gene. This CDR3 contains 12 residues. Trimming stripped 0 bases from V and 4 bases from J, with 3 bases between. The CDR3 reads CASSLASTEAFF. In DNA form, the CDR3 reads TGTGCCAGCAGTTTAGCCAGCACTGAAGCTTTCTTT.

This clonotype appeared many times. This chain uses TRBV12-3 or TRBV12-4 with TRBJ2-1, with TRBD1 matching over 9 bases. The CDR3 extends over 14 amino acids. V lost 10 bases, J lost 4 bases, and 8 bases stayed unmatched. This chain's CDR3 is CAILLGQGYNEQFF. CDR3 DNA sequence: TGTGCCATCCTACTGGGACAGGGATACAATGAGCAGTTCTTC.

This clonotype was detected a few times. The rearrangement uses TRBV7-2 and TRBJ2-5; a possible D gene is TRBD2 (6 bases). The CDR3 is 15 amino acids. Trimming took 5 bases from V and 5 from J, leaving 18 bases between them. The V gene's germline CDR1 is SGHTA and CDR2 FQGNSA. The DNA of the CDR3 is TGTGCCAGCAGCGCGGAAGGCGGGGCTTGGGAGACCCAGTACTTC. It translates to CASSAEGGAWETQYF.

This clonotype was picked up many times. Written as DNA, the CDR3 is TGTGCCAGCAGTTACTCGAGTAAGGGCAATGAGCAGTTCTTC. Translated, it gives CASSYSSKGNEQFF. The rearrangement joins TRBV6-2 or TRBV6-3 to TRBJ2-1, with D unresolved. The germline V and J ends were trimmed by 0 bases and 6 bases, with 9 bases remaining between them. Germline-derived CDR1 and CDR2 are MNHEY and SVGEGT. The CDR3 has 14 residues.

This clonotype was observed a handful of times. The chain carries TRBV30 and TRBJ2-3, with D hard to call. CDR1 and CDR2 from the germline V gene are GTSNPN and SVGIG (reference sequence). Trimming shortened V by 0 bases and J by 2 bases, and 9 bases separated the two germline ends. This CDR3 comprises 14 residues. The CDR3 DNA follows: TGTGCCTGGAGTGTCACGGGCCTCACAGATACGCAGTATTTT. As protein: CAWSVTGLTDTQYF.

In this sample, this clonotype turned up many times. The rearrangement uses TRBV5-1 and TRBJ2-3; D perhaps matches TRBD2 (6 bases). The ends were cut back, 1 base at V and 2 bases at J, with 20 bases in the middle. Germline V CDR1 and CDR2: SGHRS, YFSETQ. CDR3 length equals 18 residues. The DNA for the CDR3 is TGCGCCAGCAGCTTGCGCCGGGGGACCGGGTTATTCACAGATACGCAGTATTTT. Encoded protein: CASSLRRGTGLFTDTQYF. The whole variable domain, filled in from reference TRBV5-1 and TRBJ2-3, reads KAGVTQTPRYLIKTRGQQVTLSCSPISGHRSVSWYQQTPGQGLQFLFEYFSETQRNKGNFPGRFSGRQFSNSRSEMNVSTLELGDSALYLCASSLRRGTGLFTDTQYFGPGTRLTVL.

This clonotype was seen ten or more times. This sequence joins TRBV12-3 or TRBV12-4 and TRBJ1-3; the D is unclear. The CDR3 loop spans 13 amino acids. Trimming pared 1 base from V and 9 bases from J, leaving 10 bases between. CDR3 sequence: CASSLGPKITIYF. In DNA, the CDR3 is TGTGCCAGCAGTTTAGGGCCAAAAATCACCATATATTTT.

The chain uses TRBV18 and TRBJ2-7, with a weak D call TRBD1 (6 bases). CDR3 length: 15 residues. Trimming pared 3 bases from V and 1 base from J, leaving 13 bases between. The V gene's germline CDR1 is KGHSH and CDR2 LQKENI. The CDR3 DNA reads TGTGCCAGCTCACCCTCTTCACAGGGTTCCTACGAGCAGTACTTC. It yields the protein CASSPSSQGSYEQYF.

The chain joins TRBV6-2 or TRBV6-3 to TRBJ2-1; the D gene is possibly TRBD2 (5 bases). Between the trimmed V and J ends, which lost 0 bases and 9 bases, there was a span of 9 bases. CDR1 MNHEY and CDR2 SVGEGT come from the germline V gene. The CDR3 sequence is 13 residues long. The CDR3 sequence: CASSYSEEIEQFF. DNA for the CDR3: TGTGCCAGCAGTTACTCGGAGGAGATTGAGCAGTTCTTC.

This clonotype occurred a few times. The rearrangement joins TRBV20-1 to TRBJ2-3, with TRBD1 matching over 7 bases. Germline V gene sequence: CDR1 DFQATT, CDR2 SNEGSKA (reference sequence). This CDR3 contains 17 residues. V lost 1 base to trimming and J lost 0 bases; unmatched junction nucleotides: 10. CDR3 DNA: TGCAGTGCTAGAGGGGGAAAGGGACAGATTAGCACAGATACGCAGTATTTT. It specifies CSARGGKGQISTDTQYF.

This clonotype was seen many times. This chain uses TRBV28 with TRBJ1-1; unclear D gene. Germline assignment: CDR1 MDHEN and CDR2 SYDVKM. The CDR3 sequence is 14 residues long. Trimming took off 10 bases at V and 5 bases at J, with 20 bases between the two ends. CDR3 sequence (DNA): TGTGCCACCTACACGAGTTTGGTTGGGACTGAAGCTTTCTTT. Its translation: CATYTSLVGTEAFF.

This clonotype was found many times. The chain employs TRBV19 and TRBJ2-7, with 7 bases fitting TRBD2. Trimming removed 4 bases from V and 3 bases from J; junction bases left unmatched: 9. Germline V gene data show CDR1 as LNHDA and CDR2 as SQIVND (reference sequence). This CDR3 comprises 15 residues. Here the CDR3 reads CASSRSGTTDYEQYF. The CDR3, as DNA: TGTGCCAGTAGTAGGTCCGGGACTACCGACTACGAGCAGTACTTC.

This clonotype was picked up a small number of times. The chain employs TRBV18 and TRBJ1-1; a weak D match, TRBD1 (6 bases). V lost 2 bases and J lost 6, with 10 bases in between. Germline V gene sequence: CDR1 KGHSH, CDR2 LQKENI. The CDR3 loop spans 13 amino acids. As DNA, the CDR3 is TGTGCCAGCTCACCAGGGCAGGGGTCTGAAGCTTTCTTT. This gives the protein CASSPGQGSEAFF. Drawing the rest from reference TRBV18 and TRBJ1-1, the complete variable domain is NAGVMQNPRHLVRRRGQEARLRCSPMKGHSHVYWYRQLPEEGLKFMVYLQKENIIDESGMPKERFSAEFPKEGPSILRIQQVVRGDSAAYFCASSPGQGSEAFFGQGTRLTVV.

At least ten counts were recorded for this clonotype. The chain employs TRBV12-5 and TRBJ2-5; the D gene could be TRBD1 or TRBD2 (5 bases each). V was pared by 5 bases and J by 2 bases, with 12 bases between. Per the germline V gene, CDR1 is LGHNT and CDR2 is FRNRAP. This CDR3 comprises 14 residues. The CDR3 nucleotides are TGTGCTAGTGGTCCGGGGCTCCTGCAAGAGACCCAGTACTTC. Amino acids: CASGPGLLQETQYF. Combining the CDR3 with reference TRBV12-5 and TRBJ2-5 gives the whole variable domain DARVTQTPRHKVTEMGQEVTMRCQPILGHNTVFWYRQTMMQGLELLAYFRNRAPLDDSGMPKDRFSAEMPDATLATLKIQPSEPRDSAVYFCASGPGLLQETQYFGPGTRLLVL.

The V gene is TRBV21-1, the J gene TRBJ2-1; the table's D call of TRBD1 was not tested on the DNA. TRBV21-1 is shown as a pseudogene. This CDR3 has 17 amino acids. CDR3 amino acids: CASSKALGGRIRNEQFF. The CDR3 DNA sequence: TGTGCCAGCAGCAAAGCGCTGGGGGGCCGGATTCGCAATGAGCAGTTCTTC.

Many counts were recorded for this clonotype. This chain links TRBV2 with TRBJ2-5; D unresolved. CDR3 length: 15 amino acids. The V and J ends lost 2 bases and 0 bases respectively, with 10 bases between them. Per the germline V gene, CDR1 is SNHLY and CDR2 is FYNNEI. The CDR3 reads CASSEQETYQETQYF. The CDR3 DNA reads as TGTGCCAGCAGTGAACAGGAGACGTACCAAGAGACCCAGTACTTC.

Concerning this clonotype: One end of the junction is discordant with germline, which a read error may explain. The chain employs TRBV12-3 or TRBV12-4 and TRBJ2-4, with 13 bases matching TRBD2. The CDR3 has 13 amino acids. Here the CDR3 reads CASSFTSGGGVHF. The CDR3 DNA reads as TGTGCCAGCAGTTTTACTAGCGGGGGGGGAGTACACTTC.